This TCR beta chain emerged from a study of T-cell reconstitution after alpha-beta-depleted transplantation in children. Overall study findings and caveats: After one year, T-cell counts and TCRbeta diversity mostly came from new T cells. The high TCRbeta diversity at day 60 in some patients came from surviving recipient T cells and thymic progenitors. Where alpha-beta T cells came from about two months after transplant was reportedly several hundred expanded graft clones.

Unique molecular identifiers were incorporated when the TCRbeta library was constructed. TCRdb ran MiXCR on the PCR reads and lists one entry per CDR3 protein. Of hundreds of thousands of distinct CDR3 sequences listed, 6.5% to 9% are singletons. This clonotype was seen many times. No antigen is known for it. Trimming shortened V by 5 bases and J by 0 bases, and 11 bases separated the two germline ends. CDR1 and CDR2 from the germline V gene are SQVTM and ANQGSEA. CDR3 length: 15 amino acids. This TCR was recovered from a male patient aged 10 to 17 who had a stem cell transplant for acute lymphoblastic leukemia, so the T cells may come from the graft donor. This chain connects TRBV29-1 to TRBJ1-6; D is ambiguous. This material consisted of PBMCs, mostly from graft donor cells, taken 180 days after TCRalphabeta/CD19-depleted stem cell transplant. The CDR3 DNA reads TGCAGCGTTCGGACTGGGAGCTCCTATAATTCACCCCTCCACTTT. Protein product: CSVRTGSSYNSPLHF.